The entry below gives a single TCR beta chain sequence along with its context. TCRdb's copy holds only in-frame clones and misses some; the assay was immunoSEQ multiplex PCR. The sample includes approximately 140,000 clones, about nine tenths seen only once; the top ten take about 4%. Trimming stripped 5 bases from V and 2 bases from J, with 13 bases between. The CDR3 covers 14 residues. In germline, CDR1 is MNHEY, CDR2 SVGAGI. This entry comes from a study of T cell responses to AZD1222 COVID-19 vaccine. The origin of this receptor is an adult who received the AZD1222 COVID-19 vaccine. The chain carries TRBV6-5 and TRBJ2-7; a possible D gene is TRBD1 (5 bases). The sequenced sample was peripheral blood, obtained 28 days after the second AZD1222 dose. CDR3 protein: CASSPDIPPYEQYF. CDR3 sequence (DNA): TGTGCCAGCAGTCCGGACATTCCCCCCTACGAGCAGTACTTC.